This entry lists 18 T cell receptor beta chains sequenced from one sample in a study of T cells expressing NK-cell markers. Using the 5' RACE reads, TCRdb records one entry per CDR3 protein without DNA. Its table records 140,000 or so distinct CDR3 sequences. Material for sequencing was blood T cells: a sorted CD56 or NKG2C T cell subset, CD4+ or CD8+ T cells, or bulk PBMC T cells (not recorded which). Source of these receptors: a man younger than 35 in good health.

The J gene is TRBJ2-1, the V gene TRBV27. CDR3 size: 13 residues. Germline CDR1 and CDR2: MNHEY and SMNVEV (reference sequence). CDR3 in amino acids: CACISKGNNEQFF.

This chain joins TRBV30 and TRBJ1-1; TCRdb indicates TRBD1, and absent DNA this call remains unverified. CDR1 is GTSNPN and CDR2 is SVGIG in the germline V gene (reference sequence). The CDR3 runs 13 residues. The CDR3 loop is CAWRGRVFTEAFF.

The chain employs TRBV5-1 and TRBJ2-1; TCRdb picks TRBD1, but there is no DNA to check that call. This CDR3 contains 12 residues. Germline values: CDR1 SGHRS, CDR2 YFSETQ. The CDR3 spells CASINEGADRFF.

This CDR3 is CASSDMGRTNFFAETQYF. This chain links TRBV25-1 with TRBJ2-5; TCRdb designates TRBD1, a call that cannot be tested without DNA. Germline V CDR1 and CDR2: MGHDK, SYGVNS. The CDR3 length is 18 residues.

V is TRBV12-3 or TRBV12-4 and J is TRBJ2-3; the TRBD1 assignment by TCRdb is unverifiable without DNA. The CDR3 runs 15 residues. The CDR3 spells CASSQAPRGTDTQYF.

This chain's CDR3 is CASSPIVGNTGELFF. The V gene is TRBV27, the J gene TRBJ2-2. Germline-derived CDR1 and CDR2 are MNHEY and SMNVEV (reference sequence). This CDR3 has 15 amino acids.

The gene calls are TRBV7-7 and TRBJ2-1; the TCRdb D gene call, TRBD2, has no DNA to confirm it. The V gene's germline CDR1 is SSHAT and CDR2 FNYEAQ (reference sequence). The CDR3 extends over 13 amino acids. CDR3 region: CASSLERRGEQFF.

The chain uses TRBV6-2 or TRBV6-3 and TRBJ2-1. Germline assignment: CDR1 MNHEY and CDR2 SVGEGT. The CDR3 loop spans 11 amino acids. CDR3 region: CASREFGEQFF.

This chain uses TRBV4-3 with TRBJ2-7. The length of the CDR3 is 15 residues. CDR1 and CDR2 from the germline V gene are LGHNA and YSLEER. CDR3 loop: CASSQDWEQSYEQYF.

This sequence joins TRBV4-3 and TRBJ2-1; TCRdb's D call of TRBD1 is untestable without DNA. The CDR3 totals 15 residues. In germline, CDR1 is LGHNA, CDR2 YSLEER. The CDR3 reads CASSQVQGNYNEQFF.

The chain couples TRBV6-2 or TRBV6-3 to TRBJ1-2. Germline CDR1 MNHEY, CDR2 SVGEGT. This CDR3 is 14 amino acids long. Here the CDR3 reads CASSYSAANYGYTF.

V is TRBV4-3 and J is TRBJ1-1; the D gene TCRdb calls, TRBD1, cannot be checked with no DNA. The CDR3 covers 15 residues. Germline V gene sequence: CDR1 LGHNA, CDR2 YSLEER. The CDR3 reads CASSQGRGWNTEAFF.

V and J are TRBV2 and TRBJ2-1; TCRdb's D call, TRBD2, is unchecked because there is no DNA. Germline lookup yields CDR1 SNHLY and CDR2 FYNNEI. The CDR3 runs 18 residues. The CDR3 reads CASSESLDTSGHYNEQFF.

The V gene is TRBV15, the J gene TRBJ2-5; the TCRdb call, TRBD2, lacks DNA for checking. The CDR3 sequence is 17 residues long. The V gene's germline CDR1 is LNHNV and CDR2 YYDKDF (reference sequence). The CDR3 here is CATSRDLLGSSRETQYF.

This chain links TRBV30 with TRBJ2-3; the TRBD1 assignment by TCRdb is unverifiable without DNA. This CDR3 contains 14 residues. CDR1 is GTSNPN, CDR2 SVGIG, per germline (reference sequence). The CDR3 is CAWKLGANTDTQYF.

The CDR3 region is CASSPRTSGNPSYNEQFF. The rearrangement joins TRBV11-1 to TRBJ2-1; TCRdb's D call, TRBD2, is unchecked because there is no DNA. This CDR3 comprises 18 residues. Germline V gives CDR1 SGHAT, CDR2 FQDESV (reference sequence).

This chain uses TRBV24-1 with TRBJ2-5; TCRdb names TRBD1, which stays unverified in the absence of DNA. Per germline, CDR1 KGHDR and CDR2 SFDVKD. The CDR3 consists of 14 residues. The CDR3 reads CATPACRGTETQYF.

The chain recombines TRBV7-6 with TRBJ2-7; TCRdb proposes TRBD1, but this gene call is untestable without DNA. CDR1 is SGHVS, CDR2 FNYEAQ, per germline. The CDR3 runs to 14 residues. The CDR3: CASSPGQRAYEQYF.